This T cell receptor beta chain was captured by sequencing in a study of control samples from healthy donors and cancer patients. Method: immunoSEQ multiplex PCR; TCRdb's copy keeps in-frame clones and lacks some. The sample contains some 34,000 clones, approximately 95% of which appear only once. The ends lost 4 bases at V and 2 bases at J; junction bases unmatched: 7. The CDR3 has 15 amino acids. The germline gives CDR1 SGHTA, CDR2 FQGTGA. The origin of this receptor is a man aged 40-49 years with colorectal cancer. The chain is built from TRBV7-3 and TRBJ1-2; 7 bases are a match to TRBD1. The sequenced sample consisted of PBMCs. CDR3 bases: TGTGCCAGCAGCTCGACAGGGTTTTCCAACTATGGCTACACCTTC. The encoded protein is CASSSTGFSNYGYTF. The variable domain in full, completed from reference TRBV7-3 and TRBJ1-2, reads GAGVSQTPSNKVTEKGKYVELRCDPISGHTALYWYRQSLGQGPEFLIYFQGTGAADDSGLPNDRFFAVRPEGSVSTLKIQRTERGDSAVYLCASSSTGFSNYGYTFGSGTRLTVV.